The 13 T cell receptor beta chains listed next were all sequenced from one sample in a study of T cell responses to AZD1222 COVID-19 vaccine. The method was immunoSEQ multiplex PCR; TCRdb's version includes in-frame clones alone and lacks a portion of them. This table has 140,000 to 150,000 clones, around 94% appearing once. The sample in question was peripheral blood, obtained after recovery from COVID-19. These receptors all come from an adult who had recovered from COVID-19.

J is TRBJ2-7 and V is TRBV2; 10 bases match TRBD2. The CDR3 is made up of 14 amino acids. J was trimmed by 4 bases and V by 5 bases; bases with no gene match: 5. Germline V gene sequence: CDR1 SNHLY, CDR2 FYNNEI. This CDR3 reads CASSTSGTRYEQYF. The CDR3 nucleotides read TGTGCCAGCAGTACTAGCGGGACCCGGTACGAGCAGTACTTC. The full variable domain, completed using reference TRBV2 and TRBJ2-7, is EPEVTQTPSHQVTQMGQEVILRCVPISNHLYFYWYRQILGQKVEFLVSFYNNEISEKSEIFDDQFSVERPDGSNFTLKIRSTKLEDSAMYFCASSTSGTRYEQYFGPGTRLTVT.

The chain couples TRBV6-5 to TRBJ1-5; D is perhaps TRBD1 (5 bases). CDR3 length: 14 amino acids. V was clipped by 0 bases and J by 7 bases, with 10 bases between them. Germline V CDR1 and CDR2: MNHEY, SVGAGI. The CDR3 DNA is TGTGCCAGCAGTTACTCGGGGGTTACCCAGCCCCAGCATTTT. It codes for CASSYSGVTQPQHF.

The CDR3: CASSPLIPYEQYF. Written as DNA, the CDR3 is TGTGCCAGCAGTCCACTGATCCCCTACGAGCAGTACTTC. The chain recombines TRBV28 with TRBJ2-7; D call uncertain. V was pared by 5 bases and J by 2 bases, with 10 bases between. Germline V gives CDR1 MDHEN, CDR2 SYDVKM. The CDR3 spans 13 residues.

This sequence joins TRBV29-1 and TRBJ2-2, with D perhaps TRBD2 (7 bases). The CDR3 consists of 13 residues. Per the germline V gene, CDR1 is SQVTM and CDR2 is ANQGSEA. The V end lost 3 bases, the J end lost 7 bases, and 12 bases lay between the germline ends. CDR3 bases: TGCAGCGTTGATATGGGGGGGCTCGGGGAGCTGTTTTTT. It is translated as CSVDMGGLGELFF.

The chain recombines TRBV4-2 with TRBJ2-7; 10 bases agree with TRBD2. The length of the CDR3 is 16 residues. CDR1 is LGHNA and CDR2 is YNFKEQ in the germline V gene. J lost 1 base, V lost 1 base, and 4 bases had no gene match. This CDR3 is CASSQVPSGGSYEQYF. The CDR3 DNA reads TGTGCCAGCAGCCAAGTTCCTAGCGGGGGATCCTACGAGCAGTACTTC.

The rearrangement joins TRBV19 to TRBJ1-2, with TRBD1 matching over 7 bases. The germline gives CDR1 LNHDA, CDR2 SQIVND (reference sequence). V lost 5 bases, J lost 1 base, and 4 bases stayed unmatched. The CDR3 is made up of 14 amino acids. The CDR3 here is CASSLTGRNYGYTF. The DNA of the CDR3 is TGTGCCAGTAGTCTGACAGGGCGTAACTATGGCTACACCTTC.

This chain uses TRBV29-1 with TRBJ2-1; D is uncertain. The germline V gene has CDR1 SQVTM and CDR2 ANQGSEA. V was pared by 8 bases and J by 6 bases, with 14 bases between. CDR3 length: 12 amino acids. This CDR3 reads CSSRTRPNEQFF. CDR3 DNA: TGCAGCTCCAGGACCCGCCCCAATGAGCAGTTCTTC.

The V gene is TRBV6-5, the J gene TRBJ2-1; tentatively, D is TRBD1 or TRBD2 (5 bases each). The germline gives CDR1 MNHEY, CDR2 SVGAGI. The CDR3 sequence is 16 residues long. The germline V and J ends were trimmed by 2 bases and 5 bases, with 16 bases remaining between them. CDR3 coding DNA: TGTGCCAGCAGTTACGGAGGTACCAGGGTGGACAATGAGCAGTTCTTC. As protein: CASSYGGTRVDNEQFF.

In DNA form, the CDR3 reads TGTGCCACCAGCAAAAGGCAGCAGAACACTGAAGCTTTCTTT. Its translation: CATSKRQQNTEAFF. The rearrangement uses TRBV15 and TRBJ1-1; the D is unclear. The V end was cut by 4 bases, the J end by 1 base, with 10 bases between. This CDR3 is built from 14 residues. Germline V gene sequence: CDR1 LNHNV, CDR2 YYDKDF (reference sequence).

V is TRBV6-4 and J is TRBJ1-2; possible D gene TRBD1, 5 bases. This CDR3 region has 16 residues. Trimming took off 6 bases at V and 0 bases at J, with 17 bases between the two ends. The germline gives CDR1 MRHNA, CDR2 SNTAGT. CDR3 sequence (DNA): TGTGCCAGCAGCCCGACGTTAGGGGTAGCTAACTATGGCTACACCTTC. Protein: CASSPTLGVANYGYTF.

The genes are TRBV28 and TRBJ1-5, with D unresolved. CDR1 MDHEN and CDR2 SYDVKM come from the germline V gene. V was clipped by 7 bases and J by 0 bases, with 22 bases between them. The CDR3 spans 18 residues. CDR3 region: CASISFAGSSFSNQPQHF. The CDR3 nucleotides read TGTGCCAGCATTTCCTTCGCCGGCAGCTCTTTTAGCAATCAGCCCCAGCATTTT.

CDR3 in amino acids: CASSLPRTGLSYEQYF. CDR3 sequence (DNA): TGTGCCAGCAGCTTACCCCGTACGGGACTCTCCTACGAGCAGTACTTC. The chain employs TRBV7-9 and TRBJ2-7; D is possibly TRBD2 (6 bases). V was cut by 2 bases and J by 0 bases, with 14 bases left in between. The CDR3 totals 16 residues. Germline CDR1 is SEHNR and CDR2 is FQNEAQ (reference sequence). Combining the CDR3 with reference TRBV7-9 and TRBJ2-7 gives the whole variable domain DTGVSQNPRHKITKRGQNVTFRCDPISEHNRLYWYRQTLGQGPEFLTYFQNEAQLEKSRLLSDRFSAERPKGSFSTLEIQRTEQGDSAMYLCASSLPRTGLSYEQYFGPGTRLTVT.

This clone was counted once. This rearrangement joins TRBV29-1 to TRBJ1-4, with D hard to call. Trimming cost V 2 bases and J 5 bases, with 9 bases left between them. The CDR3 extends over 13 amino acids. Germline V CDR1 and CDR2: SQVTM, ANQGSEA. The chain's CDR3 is CSVETSPNEKLFF. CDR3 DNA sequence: TGCAGCGTTGAAACGTCGCCGAATGAAAAACTGTTTTTT.